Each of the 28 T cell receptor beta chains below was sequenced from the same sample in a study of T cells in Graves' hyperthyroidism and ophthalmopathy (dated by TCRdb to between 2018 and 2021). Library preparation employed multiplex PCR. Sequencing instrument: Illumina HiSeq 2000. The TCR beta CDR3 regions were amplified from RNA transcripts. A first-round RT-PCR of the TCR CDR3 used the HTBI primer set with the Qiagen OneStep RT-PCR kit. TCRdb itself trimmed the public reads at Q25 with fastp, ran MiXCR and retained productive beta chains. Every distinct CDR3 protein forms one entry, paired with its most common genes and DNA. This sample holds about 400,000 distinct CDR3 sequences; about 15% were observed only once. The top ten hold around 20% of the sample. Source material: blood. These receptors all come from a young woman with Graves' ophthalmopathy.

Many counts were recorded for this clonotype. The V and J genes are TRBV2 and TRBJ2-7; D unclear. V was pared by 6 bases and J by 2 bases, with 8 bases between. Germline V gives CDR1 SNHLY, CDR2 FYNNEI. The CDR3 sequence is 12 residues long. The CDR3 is CASSTRPYEQYF. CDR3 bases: TGTGCCAGCAGCACCCGTCCCTACGAGCAGTACTTC.

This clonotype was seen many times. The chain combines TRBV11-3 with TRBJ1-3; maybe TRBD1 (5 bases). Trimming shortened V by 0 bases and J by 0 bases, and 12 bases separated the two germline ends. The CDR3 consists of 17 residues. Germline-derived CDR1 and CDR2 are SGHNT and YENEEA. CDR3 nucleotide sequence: TGTGCCAGCAGCTTAGATTCGGCAGGGAGCTCTGGAAACACCATATATTTT. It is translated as CASSLDSAGSSGNTIYF.

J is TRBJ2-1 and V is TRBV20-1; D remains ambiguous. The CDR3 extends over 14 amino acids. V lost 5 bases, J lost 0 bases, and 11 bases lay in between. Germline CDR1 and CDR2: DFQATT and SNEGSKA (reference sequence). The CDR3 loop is CSASQSSSYNEQFF. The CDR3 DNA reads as TGCAGTGCTTCTCAGTCGAGCTCCTACAATGAGCAGTTCTTC.

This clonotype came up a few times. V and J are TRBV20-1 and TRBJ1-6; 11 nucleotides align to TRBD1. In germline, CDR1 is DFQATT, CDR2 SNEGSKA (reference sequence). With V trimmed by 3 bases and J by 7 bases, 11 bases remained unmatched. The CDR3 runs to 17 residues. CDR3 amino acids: CSARAGQGAPSNSPLHF. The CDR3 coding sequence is TGCAGTGCTAGGGCCGGACAGGGGGCTCCTTCGAATTCACCCCTCCACTTT.

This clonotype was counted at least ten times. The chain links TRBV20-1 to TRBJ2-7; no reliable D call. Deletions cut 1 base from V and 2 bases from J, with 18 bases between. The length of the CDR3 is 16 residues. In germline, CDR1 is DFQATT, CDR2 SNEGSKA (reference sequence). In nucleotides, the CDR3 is TGCAGTGCTAGAGGGTGGTACACCAAGAGCCCCTACGAGCAGTACTTC. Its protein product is CSARGWYTKSPYEQYF.

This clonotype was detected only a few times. CDR3 region: CATSDLQDEYRGNTIYF. CDR3 DNA sequence: TGTGCCACCAGTGATTTGCAAGACGAGTACAGAGGAAACACCATATATTTT. V gene TRBV24-1 combines with J gene TRBJ1-3, with unresolved D. This CDR3 has 17 residues. The V gene's germline CDR1 is KGHDR and CDR2 SFDVKD. Trimming shortened V by 0 bases and J by 4 bases, and 15 bases separated the two germline ends.

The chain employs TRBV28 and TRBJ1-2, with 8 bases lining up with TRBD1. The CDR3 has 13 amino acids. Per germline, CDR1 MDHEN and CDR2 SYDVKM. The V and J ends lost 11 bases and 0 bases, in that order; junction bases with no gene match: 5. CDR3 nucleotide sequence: TGTGCCTCCAGGGGGCGGACTAACTATGGCTACACCTTC. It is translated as CASRGRTNYGYTF.

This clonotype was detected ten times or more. The CDR3 reads CASSLGLAGAVRETQYF. DNA for the CDR3: TGTGCCAGCAGTTTGGGACTAGCGGGGGCGGTCAGGGAGACCCAGTACTTC. The chain joins TRBV28 to TRBJ2-5; 14 nucleotides agree with TRBD2. The germline CDR1 and CDR2 sequences are MDHEN and SYDVKM. V was clipped by 3 bases and J by 5 bases; unmatched bases: 8. The CDR3 has 17 amino acids.

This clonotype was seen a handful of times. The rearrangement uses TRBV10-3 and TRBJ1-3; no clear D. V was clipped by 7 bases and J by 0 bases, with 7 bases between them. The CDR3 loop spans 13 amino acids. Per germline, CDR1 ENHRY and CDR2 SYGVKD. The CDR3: CAIKESSGNTIYF. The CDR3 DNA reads TGTGCCATCAAGGAGAGCTCTGGAAACACCATATATTTT.

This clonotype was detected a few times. CDR3 coding DNA: TGTGCCAGCAGCGTAGGGGTTGGAAAACTGTTTTTT. Its translation: CASSVGVGKLFF. The chain couples TRBV9 to TRBJ1-4; D gene uncertain. Germline V lookup: CDR1 SGDLS, CDR2 YYNGEE. The CDR3 runs 12 residues. Trimming cost V 0 bases and J 10 bases, with 7 bases left between them.

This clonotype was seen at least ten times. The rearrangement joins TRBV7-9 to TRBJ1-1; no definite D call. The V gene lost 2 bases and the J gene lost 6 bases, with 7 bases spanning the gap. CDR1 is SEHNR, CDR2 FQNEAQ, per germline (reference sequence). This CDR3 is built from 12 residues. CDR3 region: CASSLSLAEAFF. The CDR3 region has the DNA TGTGCCAGCAGCTTAAGTCTTGCTGAAGCTTTCTTT. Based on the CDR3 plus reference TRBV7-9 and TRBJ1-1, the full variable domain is DTGVSQNPRHKITKRGQNVTFRCDPISEHNRLYWYRQTLGQGPEFLTYFQNEAQLEKSRLLSDRFSAERPKGSFSTLEIQRTEQGDSAMYLCASSLSLAEAFFGQGTRLTVV.

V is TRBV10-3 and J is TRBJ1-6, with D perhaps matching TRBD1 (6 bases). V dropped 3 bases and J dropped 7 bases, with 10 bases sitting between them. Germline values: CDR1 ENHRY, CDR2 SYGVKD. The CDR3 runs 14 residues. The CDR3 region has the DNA TGTGCCATCAGTGATTGGGGGGCGAATTCACCCCTCCACTTT. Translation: CAISDWGANSPLHF.

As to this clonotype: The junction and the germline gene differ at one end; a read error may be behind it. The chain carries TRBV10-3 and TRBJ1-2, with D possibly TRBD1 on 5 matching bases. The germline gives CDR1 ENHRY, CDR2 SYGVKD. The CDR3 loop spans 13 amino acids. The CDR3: CAISESASGGYTF. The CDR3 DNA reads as TGTGCCATCAGCGAGTCCGCCTCAGGGGGCTACACCTTC.

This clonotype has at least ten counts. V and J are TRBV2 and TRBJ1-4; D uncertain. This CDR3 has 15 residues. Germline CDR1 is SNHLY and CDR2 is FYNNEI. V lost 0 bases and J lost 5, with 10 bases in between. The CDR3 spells CASSEAGRRNEKLFF. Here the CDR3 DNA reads TGTGCCAGCAGTGAAGCCGGCAGACGAAATGAAAAACTGTTTTTT. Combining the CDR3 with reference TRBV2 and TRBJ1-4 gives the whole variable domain EPEVTQTPSHQVTQMGQEVILRCVPISNHLYFYWYRQILGQKVEFLVSFYNNEISEKSEIFDDQFSVERPDGSNFTLKIRSTKLEDSAMYFCASSEAGRRNEKLFFGSGTQLSVL.

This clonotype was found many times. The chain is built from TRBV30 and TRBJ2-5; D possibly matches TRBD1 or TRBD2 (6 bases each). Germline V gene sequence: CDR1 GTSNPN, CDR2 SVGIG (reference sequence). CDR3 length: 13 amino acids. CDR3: CASKGDSEETQYF. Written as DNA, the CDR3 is TGTGCTTCGAAGGGGGACTCTGAAGAGACCCAGTACTTC.

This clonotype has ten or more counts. In DNA form, the CDR3 reads TGCAGTGCTAGAGATGACTTGAACACTGAAGCTTTCTTT. Residues: CSARDDLNTEAFF. This chain links TRBV20-1 with TRBJ1-1; D not resolved. This CDR3 region has 13 residues. Germline V gives CDR1 DFQATT, CDR2 SNEGSKA (reference sequence). V lost 0 bases and J 0 bases, leaving 5 bases between the germline ends.

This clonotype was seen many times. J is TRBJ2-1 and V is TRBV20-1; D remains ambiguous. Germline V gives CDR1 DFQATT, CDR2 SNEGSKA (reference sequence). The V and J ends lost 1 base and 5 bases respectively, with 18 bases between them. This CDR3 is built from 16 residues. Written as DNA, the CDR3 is TGCAGTGCTAGAGGGGTAAGGTGGGCTTACGACAATGAGCAGTTCTTC. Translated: CSARGVRWAYDNEQFF.

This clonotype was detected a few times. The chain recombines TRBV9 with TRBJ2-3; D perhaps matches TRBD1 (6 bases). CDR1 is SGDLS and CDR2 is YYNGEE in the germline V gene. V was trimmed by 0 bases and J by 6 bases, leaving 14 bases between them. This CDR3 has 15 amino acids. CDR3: CASSVGYRAFDTQYF. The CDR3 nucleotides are TGTGCCAGCAGCGTAGGATACAGGGCGTTTGATACGCAGTATTTT.

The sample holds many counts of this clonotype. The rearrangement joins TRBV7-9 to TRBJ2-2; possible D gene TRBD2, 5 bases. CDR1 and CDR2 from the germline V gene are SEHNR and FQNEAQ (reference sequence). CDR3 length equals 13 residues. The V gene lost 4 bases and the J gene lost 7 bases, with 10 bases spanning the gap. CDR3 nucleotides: TGTGCCAGCAGCTCATCCCGGGGCGGGGAGCTGTTTTTT. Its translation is CASSSSRGGELFF.

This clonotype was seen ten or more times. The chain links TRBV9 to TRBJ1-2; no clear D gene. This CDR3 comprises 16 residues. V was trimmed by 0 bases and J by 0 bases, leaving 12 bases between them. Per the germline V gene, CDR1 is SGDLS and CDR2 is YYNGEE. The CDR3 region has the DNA TGTGCCAGCAGCGTAGATCTGGGATTCCCTAACTATGGCTACACCTTC. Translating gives CASSVDLGFPNYGYTF.

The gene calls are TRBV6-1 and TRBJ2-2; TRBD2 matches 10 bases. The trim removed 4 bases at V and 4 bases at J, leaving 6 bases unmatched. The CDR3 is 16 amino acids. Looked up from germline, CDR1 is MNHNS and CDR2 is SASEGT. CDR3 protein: CASSGQRGGLTGELFF. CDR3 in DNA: TGTGCCAGCAGTGGACAGCGGGGGGGCCTCACCGGGGAGCTGTTTTTT.

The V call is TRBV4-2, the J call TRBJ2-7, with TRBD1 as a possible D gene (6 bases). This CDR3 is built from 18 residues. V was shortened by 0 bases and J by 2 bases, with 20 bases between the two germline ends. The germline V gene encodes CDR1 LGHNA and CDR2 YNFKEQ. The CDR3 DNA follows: TGTGCCAGCAGCCAAGATTGGACAGCAGACGGGATGGCCTACGAGCAGTACTTC. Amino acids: CASSQDWTADGMAYEQYF.

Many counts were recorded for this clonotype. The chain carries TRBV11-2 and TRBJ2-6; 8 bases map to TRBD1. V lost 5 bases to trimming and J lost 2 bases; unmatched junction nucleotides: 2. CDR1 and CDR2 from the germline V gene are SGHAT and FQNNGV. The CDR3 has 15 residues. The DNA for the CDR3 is TGTGCCAGCAGCCCACAGGGGGCTGGGGCCAACGTCCTGACTTTC. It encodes CASSPQGAGANVLTF.

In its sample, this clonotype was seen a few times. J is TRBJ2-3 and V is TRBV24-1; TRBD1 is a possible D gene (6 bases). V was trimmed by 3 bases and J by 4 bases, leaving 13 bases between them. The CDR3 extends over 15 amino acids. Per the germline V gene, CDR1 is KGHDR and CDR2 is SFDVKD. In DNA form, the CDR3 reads TGTGCCACCAGTGATCTCGTACAGGGATCAGATACGCAGTATTTT. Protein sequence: CATSDLVQGSDTQYF.

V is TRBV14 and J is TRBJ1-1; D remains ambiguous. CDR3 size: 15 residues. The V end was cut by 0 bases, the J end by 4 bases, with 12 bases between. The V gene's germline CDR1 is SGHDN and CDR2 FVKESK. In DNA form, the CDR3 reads TGTGCCAGCAGCCAAGATAGAGGTGGTGGCACTGAAGCTTTCTTT. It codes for CASSQDRGGGTEAFF.

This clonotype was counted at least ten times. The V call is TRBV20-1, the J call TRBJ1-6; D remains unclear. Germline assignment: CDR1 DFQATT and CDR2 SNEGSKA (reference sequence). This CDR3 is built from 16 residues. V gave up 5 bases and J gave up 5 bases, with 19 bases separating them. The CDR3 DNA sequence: TGCAGTGCTCCGAACTATCTTACAGCTAATAATTCACCCCTCCACTTT. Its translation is CSAPNYLTANNSPLHF.

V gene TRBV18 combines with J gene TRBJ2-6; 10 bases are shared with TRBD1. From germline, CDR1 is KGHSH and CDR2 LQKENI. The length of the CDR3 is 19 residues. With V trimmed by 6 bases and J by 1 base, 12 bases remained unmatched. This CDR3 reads CASSLVPGQGTSGANVLTF. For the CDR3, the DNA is TGTGCCAGCTCCCTCGTTCCGGGACAGGGGACGTCTGGGGCCAACGTCCTGACTTTC.

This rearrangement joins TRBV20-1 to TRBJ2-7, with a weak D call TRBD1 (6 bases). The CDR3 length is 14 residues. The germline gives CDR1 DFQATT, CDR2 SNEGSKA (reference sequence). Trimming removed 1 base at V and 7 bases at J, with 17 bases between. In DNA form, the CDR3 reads TGCAGTGCTAGAGGGACAGACGGACATAATGAGCAGTACTTC. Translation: CSARGTDGHNEQYF.